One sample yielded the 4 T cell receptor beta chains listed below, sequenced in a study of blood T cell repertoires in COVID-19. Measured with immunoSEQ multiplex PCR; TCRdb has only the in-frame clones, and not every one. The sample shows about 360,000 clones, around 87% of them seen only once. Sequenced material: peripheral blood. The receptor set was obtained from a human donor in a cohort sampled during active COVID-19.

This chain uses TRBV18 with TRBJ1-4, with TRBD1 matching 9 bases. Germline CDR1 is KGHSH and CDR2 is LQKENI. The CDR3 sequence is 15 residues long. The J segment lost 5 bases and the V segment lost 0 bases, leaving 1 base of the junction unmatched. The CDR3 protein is CASSPPGQGNEKLFF. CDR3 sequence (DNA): TGTGCCAGCTCACCACCGGGACAGGGAAATGAAAAACTGTTTTTT.

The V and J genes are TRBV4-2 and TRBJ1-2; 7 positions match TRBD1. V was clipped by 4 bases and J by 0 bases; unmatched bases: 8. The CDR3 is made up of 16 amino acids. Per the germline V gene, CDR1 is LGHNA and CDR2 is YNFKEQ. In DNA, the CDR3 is TGTGCCAGCAGCCCGACCGGGACAGTAGCTAACTATGGCTACACCTTC. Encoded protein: CASSPTGTVANYGYTF.

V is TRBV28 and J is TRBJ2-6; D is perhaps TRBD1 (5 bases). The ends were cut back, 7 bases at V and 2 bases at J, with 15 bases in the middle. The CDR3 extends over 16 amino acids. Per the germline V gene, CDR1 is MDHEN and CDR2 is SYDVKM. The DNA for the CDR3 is TGTGCCAGCACCGGACCTAGGGGCGCTGGGGCCAACGTCCTGACTTTC. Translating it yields CASTGPRGAGANVLTF.

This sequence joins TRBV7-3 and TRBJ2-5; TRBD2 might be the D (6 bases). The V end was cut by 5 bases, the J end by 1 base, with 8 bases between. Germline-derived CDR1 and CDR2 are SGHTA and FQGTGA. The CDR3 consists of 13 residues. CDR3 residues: CASSAGIQETQYF. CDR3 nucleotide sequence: TGTGCCAGCAGCGCGGGGATCCAAGAGACCCAGTACTTC.